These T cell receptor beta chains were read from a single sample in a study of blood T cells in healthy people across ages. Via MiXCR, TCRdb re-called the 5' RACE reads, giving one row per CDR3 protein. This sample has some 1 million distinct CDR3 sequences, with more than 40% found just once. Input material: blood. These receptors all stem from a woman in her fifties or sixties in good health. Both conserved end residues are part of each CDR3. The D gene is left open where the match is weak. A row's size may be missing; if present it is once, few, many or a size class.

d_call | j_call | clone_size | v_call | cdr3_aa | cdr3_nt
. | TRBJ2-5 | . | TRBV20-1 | CSARGSLERQYF | TGCAGTGCTAGAGGCTCCCTAGAGCGGCAGTACTTC
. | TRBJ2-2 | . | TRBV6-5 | CASSYSNGNTGELFF | TGTGCCAGCAGTTACTCGAACGGGAACACCGGGGAGCTGTTTTTT
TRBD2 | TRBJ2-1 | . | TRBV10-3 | CAISPGLGIQGSYNEQFF | TGTGCCATCAGTCCGGGACTAGGCATTCAGGGCTCCTACAATGAGCAGTTCTTC
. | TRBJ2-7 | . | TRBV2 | CASSSSGLNEQYF | TGTGCCAGCAGTTCGTCGGGATTAAACGAGCAGTACTTC
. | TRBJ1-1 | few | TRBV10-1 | CASSKQGGDSEAFF | TGCGCCAGCAGTAAACAGGGAGGCGACTCTGAAGCTTTCTTT
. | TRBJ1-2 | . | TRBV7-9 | CASSQMRVEGYTF | TGTGCCAGCAGCCAAATGCGGGTCGAGGGCTACACCTTC
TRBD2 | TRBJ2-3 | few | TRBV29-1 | CSVEGLAGGRGTDTQYF | TGCAGCGTTGAGGGTCTAGCGGGAGGAAGGGGCACAGATACGCAGTATTTT
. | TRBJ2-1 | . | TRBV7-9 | CASSSRLVVNEQFF | TGTGCCAGCAGCTCCAGACTAGTCGTAAATGAGCAGTTCTTC
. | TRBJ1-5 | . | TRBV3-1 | CASSQGGYSNQPQRF | TGTGCCAGCAGCCAAGGGGGTTATAGCAATCAGCCCCAGCGTTTT
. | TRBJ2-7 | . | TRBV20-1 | CSANTDRSYNEQYF | TGCAGTGCTAATACGGACCGCTCCTACAATGAGCAGTACTTC
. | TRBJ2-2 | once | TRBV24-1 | CATSEPGNTGELFF | TGTGCCACCAGTGAACCGGGCAACACCGGGGAGCTGTTTTTT
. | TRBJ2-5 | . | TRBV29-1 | CSVEGSGAQYF | TGCAGCGTTGAAGGGTCAGGTGCCCAGTACTTC
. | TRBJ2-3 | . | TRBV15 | CATSKGVDTQYF | TGTGCCACCAGCAAAGGAGTAGATACGCAGTATTTT
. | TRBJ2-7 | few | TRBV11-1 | CASSPQGVKAYEQYF | TGTGCCAGCAGCCCTCAGGGCGTGAAGGCCTACGAGCAGTACTTC
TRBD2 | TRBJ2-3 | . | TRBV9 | CASSVHSGRRIDTQYF | TGTGCCAGCAGCGTCCATAGCGGGAGAAGGATAGATACGCAGTATTTT
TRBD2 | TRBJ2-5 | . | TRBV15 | CATSRDPGTSGGIGGQETQYF | TGTGCCACCAGCAGAGATCCTGGGACTAGCGGGGGGATTGGGGGCCAAGAGACCCAGTACTTC
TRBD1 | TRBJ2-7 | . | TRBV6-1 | CASSESPGTGYEQYF | TGTGCCAGCAGTGAGTCCCCCGGGACAGGCTACGAGCAGTACTTC
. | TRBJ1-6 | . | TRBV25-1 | CASSVGTVNSPLHF | TGTGCCAGCAGTGTGGGGACGGTAAATTCACCCCTCCACTTT
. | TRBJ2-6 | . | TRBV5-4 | CASSSPRDAGANVLTF | TGTGCCAGCAGCTCCCCAAGGGACGCTGGGGCCAACGTCCTGACTTTC
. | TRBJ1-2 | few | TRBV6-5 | CASSYSRREMNYGYTF | TGTGCCAGCAGTTACTCGAGACGGGAGATGAACTATGGCTACACCTTC
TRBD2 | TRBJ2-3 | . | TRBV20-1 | CSARERSGLAGVDTQYF | TGCAGTGCTAGAGAACGGTCCGGTCTAGCGGGAGTAGATACGCAGTATTTT